This entry concerns a single T cell receptor beta chain. This clone showed up just a few times. Its antigen is still unknown. No much larger clone is present one base from it, and per-base qualities are unavailable. These data belong to a study of PD-1 blockade in classical Hodgkin lymphoma (dated by TCRdb to the early 2020s). About the study as a whole: Nivolumab dosing was 3 mg/kg intravenously every 2 weeks, continuing until either disease progression or unacceptable toxicity. A peripheral blood immune signature of response to PD-1 blockade in classical Hodgkin lymphoma was defined using TCR beta sequencing and CyTOF. Study-wide conclusions, independent of this receptor: The study covered only a single clinical trial cohort, and the causes of the repertoire differences, possibly disease activity or prior therapy, were still not defined. A significant rise by C4D1 was seen in CD4+ but not CD8+ TCR diversity (p=0.0027 vs p=0.16), with the rise being most apparent in complete responders (p=0.02). Baseline TCR diversity was reported to be lower in newly diagnosed patients than in healthy donors, and even lower in relapsed/refractory patients. Lower diversity was observed in patients in whom nivolumab was started less than 1 year after ASCT, and these patients were excluded from later analyses so that confounding by immune reconstitution would be avoided. Trial patients with a complete response had baseline diversity similar to that of newly diagnosed patients, while partial responders and progressors had significantly lower diversity.

What this sample's time point label stands for: cycle 1 day 1 (C1D1), immediately before nivolumab initiation. All trial patients had relapsed after autologous stem cell transplantation, with cohorts A, B and C differing in prior brentuximab vedotin exposure. The trial cohort comprised roughly 50 patients with relapsed/refractory classical Hodgkin lymphoma whose best overall responses were complete response, partial response or progressive disease. In the multi-cohort phase II CheckMate 205 trial, trial patients received single-agent nivolumab. An independent review committee assessed best overall response by applying the 2007 International Working Group response criteria. PBMCs from the trial were collected at three points: immediately before nivolumab initiation (C1D1), and during therapy at cycle 2 day 1 and cycle 4 day 1. After peripheral blood was drawn into 8 mL Vacutainer Cell Preparation Tubes, PBMCs were isolated by centrifugation and then cryopreserved.

The V end loses 2 bases and the J end loses 3 bases, and a stretch of 13 bases separates them. The CDR3 sequence holds 15 residues, the cysteine and phenylalanine included. The sequence is cut down to CDR3 DNA, 45 bases in frame from base 1. Reading the germline V gene gives CDR1 MNHEY and CDR2 SVGAGI. Genomic DNA was isolated using the Qiagen DNeasy kit from unsorted PBMCs as well as from negatively selected CD4+ and CD8+ fractions. Using primers that anneal to V and J segments, immunoSEQ multiplex PCR amplified the TCR beta CDR3 regions. Amplification bias was minimized using a synthetic immune receptor repertoire, and residual bias was removed computationally after sequencing. The authors' analysis ran thus. Custom Python scripts were used to quantify repertoire diversity as the Shannon entropy index. Unsorted, CD4+ and CD8+ repertoires were examined separately, except in combined analyses, for which CD4+ and CD8+ sequences were merged in silico. A clone was considered expanded if an increase in frequency of at least 2-fold after treatment relative to C1D1 was found, and a pseudocount of 0.5 was applied to clones undetected at baseline. Clones with 0 or 1 copy at C1D1 were defined as singleton clones, while clones with 2 or more copies were defined as non-singleton clones. Clones expanded in unsorted samples were assigned a CD4+, CD8+ or unknown annotation through matching of protein sequences in sorted samples from the same patient. Wilcoxon tests were applied to paired samples to test diversity changes from C1D1 to C4D1. TCRdb took over this immuneACCESS table, retaining in-frame rearrangements with V and J assigned. Such tables are incomplete; in checked studies, under half of the missing clones stem from an unresolved V gene, and the remainder is unexplained. V and J calls and clone size come straight from that table; D and trimming were deduced from the DNA. The sample profile shows tens of thousands of clones; around 75% of them were found once. 20% to 25% of the sample rests with the top ten.

Source: peripheral blood mononuclear cells (PBMCs), taken at baseline. This TCR was sampled from a human donor with classical Hodgkin lymphoma. Recombination linked TRBV6-5 to TRBJ1-2; a tentative D match to TRBD1 spans 6 bases. The nucleotide sequence reads as follows: TGTGCCAGCAGTTACGGGGGCTTGGGCGACTATGGCTACACCTTC. This sequence encodes CASSYGGLGDYGYTF.